This T cell receptor beta chain originates from a study of monozygotic twins with inflammatory bowel disease. Broader study findings: Twin pairs that were concordant did not differ from discordant pairs in repertoire similarity, possibly from limited power.

cDNA was made in eight separate reactions per sample. TCRdb re-called the 5' RACE reads and gives one entry per CDR3 protein, without DNA. This listing includes 400,000 to 500,000 distinct CDR3 sequences. This CDR3 is built from 16 residues. CDR1 is KGHSH and CDR2 is LQKENI in the germline V gene. Per donor there was one draw, yielding a blood sample of 2.5 ml. Note on this clonotype: Antigen: not known.

The sequenced material came from blood. The chain combines TRBV18 with TRBJ2-4; the D call of TRBD1 rests on TCRdb alone, since no DNA is present to check it. The TCR originated in a human donor with ulcerative colitis or Crohn's disease, or a healthy co-twin of an affected twin (not recorded which). The CDR3 loop reads CASSPPGQGAKNIQYF.